This T cell receptor (beta chain) originates from a study of blood T cell repertoires in COVID-19. Original handling: Reference gene primer amplification gave nucleated cell count estimates. Profiled with immunoSEQ multiplex PCR; TCRdb holds only in-frame clones, not every one. V and J calls and clone size are as listed in that table; D and trimming were resolved from the DNA. This table has almost 300,000 clones, 85% to 90% appearing once. CDR1 is MNHEY and CDR2 is SMNVEV in the germline V gene (reference sequence). The CDR3 loop spans 16 amino acids. V was clipped by 5 bases and J by 4 bases; unmatched bases: 8.

The sample was peripheral blood. This sequence joins TRBV27 and TRBJ2-3; 11 bases match TRBD2. The receptor was derived from a woman aged 25 to 39 with COVID-19, enrolled during active disease. CDR3 protein: CASSVVLAGGSDTQYF. The CDR3 DNA reads TGTGCCAGCAGTGTCGTGCTAGCGGGGGGTTCAGATACGCAGTATTTT.